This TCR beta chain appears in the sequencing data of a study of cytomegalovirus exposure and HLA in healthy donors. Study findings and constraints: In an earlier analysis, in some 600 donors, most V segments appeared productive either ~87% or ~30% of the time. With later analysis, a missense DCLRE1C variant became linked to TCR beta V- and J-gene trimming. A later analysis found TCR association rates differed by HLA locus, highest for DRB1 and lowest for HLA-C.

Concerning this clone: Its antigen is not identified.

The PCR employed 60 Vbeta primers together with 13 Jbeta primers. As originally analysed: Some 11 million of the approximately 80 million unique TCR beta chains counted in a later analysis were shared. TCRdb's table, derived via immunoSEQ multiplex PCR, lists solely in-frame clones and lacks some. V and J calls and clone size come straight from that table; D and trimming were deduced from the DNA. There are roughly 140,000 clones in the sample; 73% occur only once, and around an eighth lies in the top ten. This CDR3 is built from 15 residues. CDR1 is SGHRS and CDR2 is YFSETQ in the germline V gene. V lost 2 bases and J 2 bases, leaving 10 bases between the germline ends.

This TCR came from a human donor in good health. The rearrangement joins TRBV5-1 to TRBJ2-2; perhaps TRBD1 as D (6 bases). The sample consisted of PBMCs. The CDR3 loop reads CASSFLGTNTGELFF. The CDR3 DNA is TGCGCCAGCAGCTTCCTAGGGACAAACACCGGGGAGCTGTTTTTT.